This T cell receptor beta chain was retrieved from a study of shared clonotypes between healthy human individuals (dated by TCRdb to the early 2020s). Regarding the complete study: A few men and two women, aged 18 to 49 years, made up the cohort. For each donor, CD4 naive and CD4 memory were each given three plates, CD8 naive was given two plates, and CD8 memory was given one plate. To estimate repertoire size and how much clonotypes are shared between individuals, the study performed deep sequencing of blood TCR repertoires from a handful of healthy adults. Different laboratories and diverse techniques were used to prepare libraries and sequence TCR repertoires, to increase sequencing depth and limit assay-specific biases. Leukapheresis yielded between about 0.9 and 10 billion PBMCs per donor. Overall study outcomes, separate from this receptor: The genetic and exposure-history diversity represented was limited by the small number of donors. Larger estimated clonotype richness was generally found for naive subsets than for memory subsets. Higher generation probabilities were observed for clonotypes shared by all four sorted-subset donors than for non-shared clonotypes. Based on pairwise subsampling, the degree of clonotype sharing among donors was expected to be affected by sequencing depth. Even with the large sequencing depth, rarefaction of the sorted-subset datasets indicated that sequencing was incomplete. When several donors were compared, the shared fraction of clonotypes was about 5% for naive CD4, about 4% for naive CD8, roughly 2.5% for memory CD4, and 0.35% to 0.4% for memory CD8. Sampling was restricted to blood, and TCR repertoires in tissues likely differ from the TCR repertoires found in blood.

The donors were healthy, HIV-negative adults who had no recently reported acute infections or vaccinations. Every donor was a Caucasian adult residing in Nashville, Tennessee, USA. CD4+ T cells were enriched through magnetic negative selection, after which naive cells were positively selected on CD45RA and the remaining negative fraction served as the memory subset. Blood was collected by leukapheresis, and PBMCs were isolated by Ficoll-Histopaque density gradient centrifugation and then cryopreserved in liquid nitrogen vapor phase. Analytical flow cytometry was used to check the purity and quantity of each magnetically sorted T cell population. Genomic DNA was isolated from each sorted fraction and quantified by UV absorbance on a Nanodrop 2000c. Including the terminal cysteine and phenylalanine, the CDR3 comprises 11 residues. CDR3 DNA only is kept here, 33 bases in frame from base 1. The germline V gene sets CDR1 to SQVTM and CDR2 to ANQGSEA.

This clone was found a few times. The target of this receptor is not known. No much larger clone is present one base from it, and per-base qualities are unavailable. TCR CDR3 regions were amplified from genomic DNA by multiplex PCR using the deep immunoSEQ assay. Extracted genomic DNA from each cell subset was spread evenly across all wells of several immunoSEQ 96-well plates, with each plate serving as a replicate. For sorted subsets, around 200 ng genomic DNA, equal to 30,000 or so T cell genomes, was loaded into each replicate PCR. Purified libraries were measured with a Qubit 3.0 fluorometer, size-checked on a Bioanalyzer 2100, and measured again with the KAPA Library Quantification kit. Each immunoSEQ 96-well plate was sequenced on its own single-read 150-cycle Illumina NextSeq 550 flow cell. As for the original processing: The immunoSEQ output contained only junctional sequences without quality scores, so filtering could not match that applied to full-length reads. Sequences were annotated with PyIR, a Python wrapper for IgBLAST v1.9, and V/J genes and CDR3 were assigned using IMGT germline references. Reads were filtered out if the reads had weak V/J assignments (E-value above 1e-6), no CDR3, stop codons, out-of-frame junctions, or ambiguous translated residues. V3J clonotypes were defined as sequences sharing an identical inferred V gene, J gene, and CDR3 amino acid sequence. To compute the percentage overlap between repertoires, the number of shared unique clonotypes was divided by the size of the smaller repertoire. Richness of each repertoire was evaluated using RTK rarefaction, the Chao1 estimator, and Recon v2.1 estimates of unobserved clonotypes. OLGA was used to compute generation probabilities for all TCRbeta clonotypes that the gDNA method yielded from a few donors. Imported from immuneACCESS, the table was reduced by TCRdb to in-frame sequences with V and J called. These copies leave out some clones; in studies compared against another copy, an unresolved V gene accounts for under half, and the cause of the remainder is not known. V, J and clone size derive from that table, while D and trimming were established from the DNA sequence. The sample table lists some 650,000 clones, approximately 97% of them with a count of one. The ten largest account for around 0.057% of the sample.

The TCR was taken from a woman aged 25 to 39 in good health. Material for sequencing was naive CD4+ T cells sorted from blood. The cell subset or site label on this specimen signifies: CD45RA+ positively selected. The rearranged segments are TRBV29-1 and TRBJ1-1; the D gene is perhaps TRBD1, from 6 matching bases. The DNA reads TGCGCCGGGACACGGAACACTGAAGCTTTCTTT. Its amino acids are CAGTRNTEAFF.